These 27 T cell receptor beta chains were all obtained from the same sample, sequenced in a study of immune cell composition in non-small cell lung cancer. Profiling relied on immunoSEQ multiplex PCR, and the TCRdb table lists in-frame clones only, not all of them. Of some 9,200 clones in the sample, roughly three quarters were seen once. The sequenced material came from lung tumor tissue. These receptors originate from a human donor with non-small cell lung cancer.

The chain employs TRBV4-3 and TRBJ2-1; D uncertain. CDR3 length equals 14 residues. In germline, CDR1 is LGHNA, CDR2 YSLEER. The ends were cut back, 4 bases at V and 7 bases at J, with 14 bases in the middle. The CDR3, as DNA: TGCGCCAGCAGCCCCAATACGGGTCGAAATGAGCAGTTCTTC. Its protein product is CASSPNTGRNEQFF.

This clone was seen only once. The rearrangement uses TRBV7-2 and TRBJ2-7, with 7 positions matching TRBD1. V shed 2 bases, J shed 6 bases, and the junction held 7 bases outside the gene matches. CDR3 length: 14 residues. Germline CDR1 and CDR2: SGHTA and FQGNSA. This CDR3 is CASSLYRGPSEQYF. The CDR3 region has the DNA TGTGCCAGCAGCTTATATAGGGGGCCAAGCGAGCAGTACTTC.

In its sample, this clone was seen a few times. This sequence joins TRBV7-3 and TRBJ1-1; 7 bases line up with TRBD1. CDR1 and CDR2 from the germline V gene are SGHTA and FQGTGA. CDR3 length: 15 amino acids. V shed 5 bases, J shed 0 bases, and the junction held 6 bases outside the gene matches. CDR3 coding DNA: TGTGCCAGCAGCGCTAGACAGGGAATGAACACTGAAGCTTTCTTT. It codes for CASSARQGMNTEAFF.

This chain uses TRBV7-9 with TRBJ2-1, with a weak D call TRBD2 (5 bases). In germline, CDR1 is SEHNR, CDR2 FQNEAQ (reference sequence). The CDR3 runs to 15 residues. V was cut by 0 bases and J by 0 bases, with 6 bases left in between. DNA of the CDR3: TGTGCCAGCAGCTTAGCAGGGAGCTCCTACAATGAGCAGTTCTTC. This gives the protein CASSLAGSSYNEQFF.

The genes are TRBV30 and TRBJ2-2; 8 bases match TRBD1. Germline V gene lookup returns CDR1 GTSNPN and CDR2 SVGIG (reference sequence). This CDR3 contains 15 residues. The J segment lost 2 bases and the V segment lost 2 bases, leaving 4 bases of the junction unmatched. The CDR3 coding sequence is TGTGCCTGGAGTTTTGGACAGGGAAACACCGGGGAGCTGTTTTTT. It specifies CAWSFGQGNTGELFF.

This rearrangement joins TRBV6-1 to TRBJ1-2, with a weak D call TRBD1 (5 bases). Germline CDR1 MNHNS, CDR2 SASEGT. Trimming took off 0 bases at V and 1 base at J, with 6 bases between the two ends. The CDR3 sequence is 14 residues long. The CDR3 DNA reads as TGTGCCAGCAGTGAAGCGACAGATAACTATGGCTACACCTTC. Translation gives CASSEATDNYGYTF.

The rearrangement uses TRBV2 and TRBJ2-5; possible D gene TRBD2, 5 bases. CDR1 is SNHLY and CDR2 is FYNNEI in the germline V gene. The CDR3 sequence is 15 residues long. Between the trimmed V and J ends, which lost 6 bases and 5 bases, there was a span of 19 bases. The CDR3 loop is CASRTTATREETQYF. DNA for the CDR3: TGTGCCAGCAGAACTACGGCCACAAGGGAGGAGACCCAGTACTTC.

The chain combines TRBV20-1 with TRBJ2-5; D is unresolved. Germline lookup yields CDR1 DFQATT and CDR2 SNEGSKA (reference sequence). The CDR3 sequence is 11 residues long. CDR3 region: CTWALGETQYF. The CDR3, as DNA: TGCACCTGGGCCTTAGGTGAGACCCAGTACTTC.

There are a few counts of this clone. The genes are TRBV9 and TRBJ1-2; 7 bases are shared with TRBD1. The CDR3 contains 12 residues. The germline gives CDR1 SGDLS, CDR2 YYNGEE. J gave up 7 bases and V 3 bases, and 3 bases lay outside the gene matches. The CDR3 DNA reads TGTGCCAGCAGCGAGAACAGGGGTGGCTACACCTTC. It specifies CASSENRGGYTF.

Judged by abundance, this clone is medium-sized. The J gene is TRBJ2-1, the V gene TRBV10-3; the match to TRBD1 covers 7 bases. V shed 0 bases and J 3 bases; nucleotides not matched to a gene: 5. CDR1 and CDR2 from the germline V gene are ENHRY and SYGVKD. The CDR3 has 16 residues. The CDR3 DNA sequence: TGTGCCATCAGTGAGTCTATGGCAGGGGGCTACAATGAGCAGTTCTTC. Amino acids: CAISESMAGGYNEQFF.

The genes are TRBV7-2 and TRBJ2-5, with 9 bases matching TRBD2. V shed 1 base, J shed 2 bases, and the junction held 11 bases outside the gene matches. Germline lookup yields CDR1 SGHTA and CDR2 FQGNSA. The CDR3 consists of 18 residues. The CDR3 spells CASSLVGGVSGRQETQYF. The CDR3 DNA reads TGTGCCAGCAGCTTAGTGGGTGGGGTTAGCGGGAGACAAGAGACCCAGTACTTC. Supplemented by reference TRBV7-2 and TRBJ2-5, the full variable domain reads GAGVSQSPSNKVTEKGKDVELRCDPISGHTALYWYRQSLGQGLEFLIYFQGNSAPDKSGLPSDRFSAERTGGSVSTLTIQRTQQEDSAVYLCASSLVGGVSGRQETQYFGPGTRLLVL.

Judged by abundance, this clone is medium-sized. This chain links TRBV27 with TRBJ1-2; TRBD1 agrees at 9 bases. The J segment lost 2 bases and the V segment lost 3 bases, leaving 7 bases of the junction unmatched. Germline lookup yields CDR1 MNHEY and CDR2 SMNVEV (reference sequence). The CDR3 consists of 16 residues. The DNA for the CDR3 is TGTGCCAGCAGTTTCTCTCGGACAGGGGCCAACTATGGCTACACCTTC. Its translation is CASSFSRTGANYGYTF.

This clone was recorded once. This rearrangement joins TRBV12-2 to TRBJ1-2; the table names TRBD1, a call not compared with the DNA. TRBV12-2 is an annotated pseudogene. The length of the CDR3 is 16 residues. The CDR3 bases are TGTGCAAGTCGCTTAGCGGGACAGGGAGTAGACTATGGCTACACCTTC. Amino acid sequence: CASRLAGQGVDYGYTF.

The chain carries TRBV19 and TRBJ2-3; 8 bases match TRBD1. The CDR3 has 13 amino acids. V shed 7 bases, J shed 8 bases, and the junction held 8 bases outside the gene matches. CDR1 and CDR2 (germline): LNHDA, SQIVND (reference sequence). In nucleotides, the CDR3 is TGTGCCAGTATACGAGGACAGGGAGGTACGCAGTATTTT. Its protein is CASIRGQGGTQYF.

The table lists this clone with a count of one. In DNA, the CDR3 is TGTGCCAGCAGTTTGGACAGGTCTAACTATGGCTACACCTTC. Translation: CASSLDRSNYGYTF. The V call is TRBV28, the J call TRBJ1-2, with 7 bases lining up with TRBD1. In germline, CDR1 is MDHEN, CDR2 SYDVKM. The V segment lost 3 bases and the J segment 0 bases; nucleotides outside the gene matches: 1. CDR3 length: 14 amino acids.

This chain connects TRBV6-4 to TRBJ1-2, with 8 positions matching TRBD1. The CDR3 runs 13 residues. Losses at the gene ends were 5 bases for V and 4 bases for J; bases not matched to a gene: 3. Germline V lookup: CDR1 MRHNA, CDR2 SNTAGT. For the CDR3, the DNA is TGTGCCAGCAGTCTACAGGGGGGCTATGGCTACACCTTC. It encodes CASSLQGGYGYTF.

CDR3 protein: CASSFFGTSGTTSTDTQYF. CDR3 coding DNA: TGCGCCAGCAGCTTTTTTGGGACTAGCGGGACGACTAGCACAGATACGCAGTATTTT. This sequence joins TRBV5-1 and TRBJ2-3, with 13 bases lining up with TRBD2. From germline, CDR1 is SGHRS and CDR2 YFSETQ. The length of the CDR3 is 19 residues. V trimming: 2 bases; J trimming: 0 bases; junction bases outside the gene matches: 9.

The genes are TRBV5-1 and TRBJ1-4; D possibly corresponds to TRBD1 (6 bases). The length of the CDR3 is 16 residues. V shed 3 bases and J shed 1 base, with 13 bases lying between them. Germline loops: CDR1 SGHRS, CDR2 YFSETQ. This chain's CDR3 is CASSYGSGETNEKLFF. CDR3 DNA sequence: TGCGCCAGCAGCTATGGGTCAGGGGAAACTAATGAAAAACTGTTTTTT.

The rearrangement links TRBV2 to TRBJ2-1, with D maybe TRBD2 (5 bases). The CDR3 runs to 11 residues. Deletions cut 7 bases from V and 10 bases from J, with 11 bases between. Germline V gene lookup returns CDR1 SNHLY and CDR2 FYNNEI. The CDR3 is CASIRSGEQFF. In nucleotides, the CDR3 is TGTGCCAGCATCAGGTCGGGGGAGCAGTTCTTC.

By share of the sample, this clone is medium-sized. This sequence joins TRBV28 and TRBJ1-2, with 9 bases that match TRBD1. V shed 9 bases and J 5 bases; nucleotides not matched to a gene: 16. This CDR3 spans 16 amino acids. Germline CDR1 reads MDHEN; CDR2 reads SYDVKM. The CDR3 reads CASIPITGGAWYGYTF. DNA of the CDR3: TGTGCCAGTATCCCAATTACAGGGGGCGCCTGGTATGGCTACACCTTC.

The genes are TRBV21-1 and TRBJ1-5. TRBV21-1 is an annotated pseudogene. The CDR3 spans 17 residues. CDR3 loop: CASPKKIVPRGNQPQHF. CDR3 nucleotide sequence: TGTGCCAGCCCCAAAAAGATCGTCCCGCGGGGCAATCAGCCCCAGCATTTT.

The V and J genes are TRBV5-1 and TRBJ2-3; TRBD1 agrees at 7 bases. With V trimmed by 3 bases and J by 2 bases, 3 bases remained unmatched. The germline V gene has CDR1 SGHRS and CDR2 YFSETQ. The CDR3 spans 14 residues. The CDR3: CASSYTGVTDTQYF. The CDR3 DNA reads TGCGCCAGCAGCTATACAGGGGTCACAGATACGCAGTATTTT.

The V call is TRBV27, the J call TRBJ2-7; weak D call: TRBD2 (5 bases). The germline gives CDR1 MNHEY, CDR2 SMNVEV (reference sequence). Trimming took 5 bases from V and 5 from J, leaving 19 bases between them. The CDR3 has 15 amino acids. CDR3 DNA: TGTGCCAGCAGTCCCTACTCAAAGGGAGCTCACGAGCAGTACTTC. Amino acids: CASSPYSKGAHEQYF.

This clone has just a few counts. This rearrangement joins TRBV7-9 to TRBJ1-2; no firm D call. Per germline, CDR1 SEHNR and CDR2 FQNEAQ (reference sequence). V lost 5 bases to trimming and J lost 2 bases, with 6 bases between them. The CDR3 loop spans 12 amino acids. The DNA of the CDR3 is TGTGCCAGCAGCCAAGACAACTATGGCTACACCTTC. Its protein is CASSQDNYGYTF.

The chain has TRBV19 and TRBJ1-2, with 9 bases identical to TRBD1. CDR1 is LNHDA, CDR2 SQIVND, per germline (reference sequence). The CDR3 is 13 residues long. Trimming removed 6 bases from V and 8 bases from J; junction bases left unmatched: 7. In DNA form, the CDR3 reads TGTGCCAGTAGCCGTGACAGGGGGTCGGGCTACACCTTC. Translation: CASSRDRGSGYTF. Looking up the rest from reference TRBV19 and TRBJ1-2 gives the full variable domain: DGGITQSPKYLFRKEGQNVTLSCEQNLNHDAMYWYRQDPGQGLRLIYYSQIVNDFQKGDIAEGYSVSREKKESFPLTVTSAQKNPTAFYLCASSRDRGSGYTFGSGTRLTVV.

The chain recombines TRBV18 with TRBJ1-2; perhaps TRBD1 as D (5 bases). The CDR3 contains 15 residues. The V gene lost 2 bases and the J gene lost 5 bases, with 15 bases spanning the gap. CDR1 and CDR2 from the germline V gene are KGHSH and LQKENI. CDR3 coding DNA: TGTGCCAGCTCACCAAATACAGGATTGGCGTATGGCTACACCTTC. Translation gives CASSPNTGLAYGYTF.

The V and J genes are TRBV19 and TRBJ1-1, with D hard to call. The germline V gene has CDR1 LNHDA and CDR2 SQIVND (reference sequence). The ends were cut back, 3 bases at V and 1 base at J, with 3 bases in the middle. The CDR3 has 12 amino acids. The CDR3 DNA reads TGTGCCAGTAGTATTCAGAACACTGAAGCTTTCTTT. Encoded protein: CASSIQNTEAFF.